The clone carrying this TCR beta chain was counted between two and nine times. What it recognizes is unknown. CDR3 length: 14 residues. V dropped 5 bases and J dropped 6; count of bases not matched to a gene: 7. CDR1 is DFQATT and CDR2 is SNEGSKA in the germline V gene (reference sequence). The data stem from a study of blood T cells in healthy people across ages. Study-wide context: Per two T cells, template switching captured roughly one barcoded beta molecule.

A second about 6 to 12 cycle PCR used barcoded and J-beta primers. Each TCR beta cDNA got a 12-nucleotide random molecular identifier. All samples gave at least 2.5 million CDR3-containing paired-end reads. TCRdb re-derived calls from the 5' RACE reads in MiXCR, one entry per CDR3 protein. Among hundreds of thousands of distinct CDR3 sequences listed, around 20% were seen once. Study findings and constraints: For the donors, CMV status was unknown and possibly confounded expanded clonotype changes.

This clonotype originated in an older man in good health. The chain employs TRBV20-1 and TRBJ2-1; TRBD2 matches 10 bases. The sample taken for sequencing was blood. In DNA form, the CDR3 reads TGCAGTGCTCTAGCGGGAGTAACAGTCAATGAGCAGTTCTTC. Translated, it gives CSALAGVTVNEQFF.